This T cell receptor beta chain was observed in a study of CD8 T cell repertoires and HIV-1 epitope variants. Study context: The baseline condition was 1M T cells left uncultured.

Study-wide findings and caveats: No clonotypes responded to the TAALDMSHF plasma variant; roughly five recognized KF9, one HW9. Only beta chains were identified, marking proliferation to antigen, not function.

Details on this clone: Antigen unknown.

The repertoire was sequenced with immunoSEQ multiplex PCR; TCRdb's copy has only in-frame clones and lacks some. The data show roughly 4,800 clones, 55% to 65% seen once. The CDR3 totals 14 residues. Losses at the gene ends were 3 bases for V and 4 bases for J; bases not matched to a gene: 7. Germline CDR1 is GTSNPN and CDR2 is SVGIG (reference sequence). This TCR came from a male donor with HIV. The rearrangement links TRBV30 to TRBJ1-2; 8 bases align to TRBD1. Sequencing used cultured CD8+ T cells derived from PBMCs. Here the CDR3 DNA reads TGTGCCTGGAGAGCGGACAGGGAGCTCTATGGCTACACCTTC. Translating gives CAWRADRELYGYTF.